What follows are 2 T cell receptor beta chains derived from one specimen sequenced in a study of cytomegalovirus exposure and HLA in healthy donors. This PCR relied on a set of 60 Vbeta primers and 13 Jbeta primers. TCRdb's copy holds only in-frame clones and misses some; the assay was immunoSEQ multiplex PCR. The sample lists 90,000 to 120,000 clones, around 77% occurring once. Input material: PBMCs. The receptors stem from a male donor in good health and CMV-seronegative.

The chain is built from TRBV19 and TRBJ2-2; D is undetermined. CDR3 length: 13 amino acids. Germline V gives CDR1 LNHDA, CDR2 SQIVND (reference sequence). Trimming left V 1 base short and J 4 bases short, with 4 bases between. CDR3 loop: CASSIARTGELFF. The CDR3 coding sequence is TGTGCCAGTAGTATAGCCCGCACCGGGGAGCTGTTTTTT.

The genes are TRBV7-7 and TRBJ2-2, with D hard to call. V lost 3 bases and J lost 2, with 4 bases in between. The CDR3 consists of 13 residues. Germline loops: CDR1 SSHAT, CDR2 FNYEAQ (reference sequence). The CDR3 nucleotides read TGTGCCAGCAGCTTTAGTAACACCGGGGAGCTGTTTTTT. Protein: CASSFSNTGELFF.